Sequencing of this TCR beta chain was carried out in a study of T-cell memory formation after mild COVID-19. Whole-study findings and limits: Chiefly within CM and EM were the contracting CD4+ clones; CD8+ ones were within EMRA. Whether second-wave clones peaking at day 37 were SARS-CoV-2 specific went unconfirmed. There was a balanced CD4/CD8 profile in clones contracting day 15 to 85, and later expanders leaned CD4+. The appearance of some responding clones in pre-infection memory suggested that cross-reactive memory joined.

Concerning this clonotype: What it binds is not known.

TCRdb re-called the 5' RACE reads with MiXCR, one entry per CDR3 protein. The sample shows about 340,000 distinct CDR3 sequences, approximately 13% of them seen only once. The clonotype comes from a man between 18 and 29 years old who had mild COVID-19 (a few samples of this study predate the infection). Cell type and time point are not known. Sequenced sample: PBMCs or a T cell subset sorted from them (not recorded which).

The CDR3 DNA reads as TGTGCCAGCAGCAGACAGGGAGCGGTAGAGACCCAGTACTTC. Protein product: CASSRQGAVETQYF. This rearrangement joins TRBV5-4 to TRBJ2-5; 7 bases are a match to TRBD1. The junction had 7 bases not matched to a gene; V was cut back by 4 bases and J by 4 bases. The CDR3 contains 14 residues. CDR1 and CDR2 (germline): SGHNT, YYREEE (reference sequence).